The present T cell receptor beta chain was sequenced within a study of spatial heterogeneity in lung cancer. For the study at large: The study observed each unique TCR and UMI combination more than ten times on average in raw reads.

This clonotype was counted ten times or more. Time point defined: sample taken at primary tumor resection. The donors, around 71 patients with untreated early-stage non-small cell lung cancer, provided the samples. TCRs were sequenced from unsorted whole RNA of tumor, nontumor lung or PBMC. Germline V CDR1 and CDR2: SQVTM, ANQGSEA. Trimming shortened V by 4 bases and J by 4 bases, and 17 bases separated the two germline ends. The CDR3 is 15 residues long. A single record per CDR3 protein comes from TCRdb applying MiXCR to the 5' RACE reads. The repertoire includes about 38,000 distinct CDR3 sequences, 6.5% to 9.5% of them detected once, and over 25% sits in the top ten.

The rearrangement links TRBV29-1 to TRBJ1-5, with D possibly matching TRBD1 (6 bases). The sample was PBMCs, taken at surgery. This clonotype was obtained from a male donor with early-stage non-small cell lung cancer. Here the CDR3 reads CSVVPQGPPNQPQHF. CDR3 coding DNA: TGCAGCGTTGTCCCGCAGGGGCCTCCTAATCAGCCCCAGCATTTT.